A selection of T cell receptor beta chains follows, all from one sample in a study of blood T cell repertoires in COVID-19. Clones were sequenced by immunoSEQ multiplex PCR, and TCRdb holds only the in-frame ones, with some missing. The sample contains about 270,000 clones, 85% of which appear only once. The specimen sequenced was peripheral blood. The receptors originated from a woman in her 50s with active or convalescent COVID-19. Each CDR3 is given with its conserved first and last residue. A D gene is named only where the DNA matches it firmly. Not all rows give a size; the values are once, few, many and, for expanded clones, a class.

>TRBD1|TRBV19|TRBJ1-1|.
TGTGCCAGTAGTATATGGCAGGGGGCTGAAGCTTTCTTT
CASSIWQGAEAFF
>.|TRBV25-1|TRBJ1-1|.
TGTGCCAGCAGAGGAAGCGGGACGAACACTGAAGCTTTCTTT
CASRGSGTNTEAFF
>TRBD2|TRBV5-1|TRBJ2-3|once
TGCGCCAGCATGCCCCGGGGGACTAGCGGGATCACAGATACGCAGTATTTT
CASMPRGTSGITDTQYF
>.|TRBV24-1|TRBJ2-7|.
TGTGCCACCAGTGATTCAGGGGCTTACGAGCAGTACTTC
CATSDSGAYEQYF
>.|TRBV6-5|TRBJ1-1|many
TGTGCCAGCCGGGGAGTTGGAATGAACACTGAAGCTTTCTTT
CASRGVGMNTEAFF
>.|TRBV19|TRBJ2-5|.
TGTGCCAGTAGTAAAGATGGTAGCGGAATCCAAGAGACCCAGTACTTC
CASSKDGSGIQETQYF
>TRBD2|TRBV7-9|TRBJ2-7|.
TGTGCCAGCAGCTTCGGGACTAGCGGAGAGCAGTACTTC
CASSFGTSGEQYF
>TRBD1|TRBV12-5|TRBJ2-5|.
TGTGCTAGTGGTCAGACACAGGGGGAAGAGACCCAGTACTTC
CASGQTQGEETQYF
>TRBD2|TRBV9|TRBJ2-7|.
TGTGCCAGCAGCGTAGCCGCTAGCGGGGCGACCTACGAGCAGTACTTC
CASSVAASGATYEQYF
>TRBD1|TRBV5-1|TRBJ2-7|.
TGCGCCAGCGCAAACCGGGACAGAGACTACGAGCAGTACTTC
CASANRDRDYEQYF
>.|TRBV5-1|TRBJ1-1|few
TGCGCCAGCAGCTTAAGACCCGGGGGCACTGAAGCTTTCTTT
CASSLRPGGTEAFF
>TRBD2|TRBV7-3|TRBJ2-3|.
TGTGCCAGCAGCGTGGGACTAGCGGGAACAGATACGCAGTATTTT
CASSVGLAGTDTQYF
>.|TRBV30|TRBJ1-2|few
TGTGCCTGGGGAGGGAGGGGCTACACCTTC
CAWGGRGYTF
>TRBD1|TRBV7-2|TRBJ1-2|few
TGTGCCAGCAGCTTTTACAGGGGAACGGACTATGGCTACACCTTC
CASSFYRGTDYGYTF
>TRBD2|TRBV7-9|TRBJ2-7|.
TGTGCCAGCAGCTTCGGGACTACAACTTACGAGCAGTACTTC
CASSFGTTTYEQYF
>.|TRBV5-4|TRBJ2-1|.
TGTGCCAGCAGTTTTGACAGCTTCTCCTACAATGAGCAGTTCTTC
CASSFDSFSYNEQFF
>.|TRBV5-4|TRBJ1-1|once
TGTGCCAGCAGCTTTTTCGGGGGAAACACTGAAGCTTTCTTT
CASSFFGGNTEAFF
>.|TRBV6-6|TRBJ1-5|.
TGTGCCAGCAAGGGGAGGGAAATTCAGCCCCAGCATTTT
CASKGREIQPQHF
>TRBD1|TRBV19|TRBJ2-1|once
TGTGCCACTCGAGGAACAGGGGGTAGGGATGAGCAGTTCTTC
CATRGTGGRDEQFF
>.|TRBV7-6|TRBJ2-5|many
TGTGCCAGCAGCTTAACAGGGACCCAAGAGACCCAGTACTTC
CASSLTGTQETQYF
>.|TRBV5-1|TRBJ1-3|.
TGCGCCAGCAGCTTGGGACAGCAGGCGTCTGGAAACACCATATATTTT
CASSLGQQASGNTIYF
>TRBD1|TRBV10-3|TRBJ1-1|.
TGTGCCATCAGCCTCGAGCCGGGACAGAACATTGAAGCTTTCTTT
CAISLEPGQNIEAFF
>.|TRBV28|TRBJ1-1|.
TGTGCCAGCAGCGACACTCGGGGGTCGAACACTGAAGCTTTCTTT
CASSDTRGSNTEAFF
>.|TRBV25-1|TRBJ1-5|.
TGTGCCAGCAGTGGGGCAGGGAAGATGCAGCCCCAGCATTTT
CASSGAGKMQPQHF
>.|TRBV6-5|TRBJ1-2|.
TGTGCCAGTGAAGAGTTAGCTAACTATGGCTACACCTTC
CASEELANYGYTF
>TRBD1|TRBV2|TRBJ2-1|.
TGTGCCAGCAGGCCCACCGGGACAGGGGATGGAAATGAGCAGTTCTTC
CASRPTGTGDGNEQFF
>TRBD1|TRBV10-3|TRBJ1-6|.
TGTGCCATCAGTGCCAGGGGGGATAATTCACCCCTCCACTTT
CAISARGDNSPLHF
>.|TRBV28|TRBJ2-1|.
TGTGCCAGCAACCCACCAGGGGGGCGCTCCTACAATGAGCAGTTCTTC
CASNPPGGRSYNEQFF
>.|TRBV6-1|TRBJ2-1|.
TGTGCCAGCAGTGAATTGGGGGCGACCTACAATGAGCAGTTCTTC
CASSELGATYNEQFF
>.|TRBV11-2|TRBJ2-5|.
TGTGCCAGCAGCTTCCGCGACCAGGGGCGGGGGGAGACCCAGTACTTC
CASSFRDQGRGETQYF
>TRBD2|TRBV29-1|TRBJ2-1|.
TGCAGCGTTGAGCGGGAGTGGAATGAGCAGTTCTTC
CSVEREWNEQFF
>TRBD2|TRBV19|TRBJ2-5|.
TGTGCCAGTAGTCTCTCTGGACTAGCGAGGGGGGAGACCCAGTACTTC
CASSLSGLARGETQYF
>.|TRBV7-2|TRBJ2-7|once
TGTGCCAGCAGCTTAGGTGACTTACGCGAGCAGTACTTC
CASSLGDLREQYF
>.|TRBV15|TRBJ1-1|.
TGTGCCACCAGCAGAGATGGGCACACTGAAGCTTTCTTT
CATSRDGHTEAFF
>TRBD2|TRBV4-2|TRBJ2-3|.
TGTGCCAGCAGCCAAGGGCCTAAAGGGGGGACTAGCGGGAGGGCCGGTGCAGATACGCAGTATTTT
CASSQGPKGGTSGRAGADTQYF
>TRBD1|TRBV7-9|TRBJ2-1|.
TGTGCCAGCAGCTTAGGGAGGACAGGATGGCTCAATGAGCAGTTCTTC
CASSLGRTGWLNEQFF
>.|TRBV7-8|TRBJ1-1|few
TGTGCCAGCACCCCGCTAGGAGGTGTGACTGAAGCTTTCTTT
CASTPLGGVTEAFF
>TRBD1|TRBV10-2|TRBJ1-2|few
TGCGCCAGCAGTGAGACGGGACAGGGGGGCGGCTACACCTTC
CASSETGQGGGYTF
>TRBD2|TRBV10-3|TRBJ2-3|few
TGTGCCATCAGTGAGTCGACTCAGCGGGAGGGATTTGCAGATACGCAGTATTTT
CAISESTQREGFADTQYF
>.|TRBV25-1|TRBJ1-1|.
TGTGCCAGCAGTGACCCCGGGACACCTTACACTGAAGCTTTCTTT
CASSDPGTPYTEAFF
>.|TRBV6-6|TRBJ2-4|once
TGTGCCAGCAGCACAGGGACCAGGCTCGAAAACATTCAGTACTTC
CASSTGTRLENIQYF
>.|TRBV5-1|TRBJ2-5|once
TGCGCCAGCAGCACTCGGAGGAGCGCCCACCAAGAGACCCAGTACTTC
CASSTRRSAHQETQYF
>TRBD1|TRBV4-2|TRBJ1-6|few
TGTGCCAGCAGCCAACCACAGGGGAATAATTCACCCCTCCACTTT
CASSQPQGNNSPLHF
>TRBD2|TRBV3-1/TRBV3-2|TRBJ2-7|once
TGTGCCAGCAGCCAAGGCCGGGAGGTAACCTACGAGCAGTACTTC
CASSQGREVTYEQYF
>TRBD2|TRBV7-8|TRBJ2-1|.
TGTGCCAGCAGCTTAGGCGGGCTAGCGGCCAAAGGGGAGCAGTTCTTC
CASSLGGLAAKGEQFF
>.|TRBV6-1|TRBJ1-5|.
TGTGCCAGCAGTGAACGGTACAATCAGCCCCAGCATTTT
CASSERYNQPQHF
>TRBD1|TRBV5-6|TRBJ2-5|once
TGTGCCAGCAGCTTGTGGGACAGGGAAAAAGAGACCCAGTACTTC
CASSLWDREKETQYF